The 11 T cell receptor beta chains below come from one sample, sequenced in a study of cytomegalovirus exposure and HLA in healthy donors. The PCR made use of 60 Vbeta and 13 Jbeta primers. Only in-frame clones appear in the TCRdb table, and some are missing; sequencing was by immunoSEQ multiplex PCR. The sample lists about 160,000 clones, roughly 80% occurring once. Source material: PBMCs. The origin of the receptors is a woman under 30 in good health and CMV-seronegative.

This clone was detected only once. The genes are TRBV10-3 and TRBJ2-3; TRBD2 agrees at 8 bases. The V segment lost 6 bases and the J segment 3 bases; nucleotides outside the gene matches: 5. The CDR3 extends over 14 amino acids. The V gene's germline CDR1 is ENHRY and CDR2 SYGVKD. DNA of the CDR3: TGTGCCATCAGCCCGGGAGGGTCGACAGATACGCAGTATTTT. It yields the protein CAISPGGSTDTQYF.

The chain is built from TRBV11-2 and TRBJ1-2; TRBD1 is a possible D gene (5 bases). The germline V gene encodes CDR1 SGHAT and CDR2 FQNNGV. V lost 2 bases, J lost 4 bases, and 5 bases lay in between. This CDR3 is built from 12 residues. In DNA, the CDR3 is TGTGCCAGCAGCTTACAGGGCTATGGCTACACCTTC. Protein sequence: CASSLQGYGYTF.

The chain links TRBV27 to TRBJ1-1; 8 bases line up with TRBD1. The CDR3 has 13 amino acids. V gave up 2 bases and J gave up 9 bases; unmatched junction bases: 5. Germline CDR1 reads MNHEY; CDR2 reads SMNVEV (reference sequence). The CDR3 sequence: CASSLVGRGQAFF. In DNA, the CDR3 is TGTGCCAGCAGTTTAGTCGGCAGGGGGCAAGCTTTCTTT.

With respect to this clone: The sample has other DNA sequences that encode this CDR3 too. The chain joins TRBV27 to TRBJ2-7; 9 nucleotides agree with TRBD2. Trimming removed 6 bases from V and 2 bases from J; junction bases left unmatched: 2. Per germline, CDR1 MNHEY and CDR2 SMNVEV (reference sequence). The length of the CDR3 is 13 residues. The CDR3 protein is CASRLAGTYEQYF. DNA for the CDR3: TGTGCCAGCAGGCTAGCGGGGACCTACGAGCAGTACTTC.

The rearrangement joins TRBV5-4 to TRBJ2-3; 7 bases fit TRBD2. J gave up 5 bases and V 0 bases, and 9 bases lay outside the gene matches. Germline CDR1 is SGHNT and CDR2 is YYREEE (reference sequence). The CDR3 is 16 residues long. The CDR3 DNA is TGTGCCAGCAGCTTGGGGGGGGGAGCCGGGGGAGATACGCAGTATTTT. As protein: CASSLGGGAGGDTQYF.

This clone was recorded once. The chain is built from TRBV4-3 and TRBJ2-3; D gene ambiguous. Trimming shortened V by 3 bases and J by 2 bases, and 9 bases separated the two germline ends. Germline-derived CDR1 and CDR2 are LGHNA and YSLEER. The CDR3 is 14 residues long. The CDR3 DNA reads as TGCGCCAGCAGCCATGGCTCAGACACAGATACGCAGTATTTT. Translation: CASSHGSDTDTQYF.

V gene TRBV7-9 combines with J gene TRBJ2-2, with 10 bases aligning to TRBD2. The CDR3 spans 16 residues. V shed 5 bases, J shed 1 base, and the junction held 4 bases outside the gene matches. The germline gives CDR1 SEHNR, CDR2 FQNEAQ (reference sequence). The CDR3 is CASSLGLAENTGELFF. For the CDR3, the DNA is TGTGCCAGCAGCCTAGGACTAGCGGAGAACACCGGGGAGCTGTTTTTT.

The chain carries TRBV4-1 and TRBJ1-2, with D perhaps TRBD1 (5 bases). Germline V gene sequence: CDR1 MGHRA, CDR2 YSYEKL. Trimming took off 1 base at V and 4 bases at J, with 31 bases between the two ends. The CDR3 is made up of 21 amino acids. The CDR3 bases are TGCGCCAGCAGCCAAGTAAGCGGAGAGACGGGGGACCCTGGAGGGACCTATGGCTACACCTTC. Translating gives CASSQVSGETGDPGGTYGYTF.

V and J are TRBV28 and TRBJ1-3; no definite D call. V lost 0 bases to trimming and J lost 0 bases, with 9 bases between them. The germline V gene has CDR1 MDHEN and CDR2 SYDVKM. CDR3 size: 16 residues. CDR3 protein: CASSLWVKSSGNTIYF. The CDR3 nucleotides are TGTGCCAGCAGTTTATGGGTCAAGAGCTCTGGAAACACCATATATTTT.

This chain connects TRBV6-6 to TRBJ2-1, with TRBD2 matching over 7 bases. With V trimmed by 6 bases and J by 8 bases, 10 bases remained unmatched. Germline V gene lookup returns CDR1 MNHNY and CDR2 SVGAGI (reference sequence). This CDR3 contains 14 residues. The chain's CDR3 is CASRGGSKKDEQFF. CDR3 coding DNA: TGTGCCAGCAGGGGCGGGAGTAAGAAAGATGAGCAGTTCTTC.

V is TRBV7-8 and J is TRBJ1-2; D ambiguous. Germline V CDR1 and CDR2: SGHVS, FQNEAQ. The CDR3 is made up of 14 amino acids. Deletions cut 2 bases from V and 0 bases from J, with 7 bases between. The CDR3: CASSLPLANYGYTF. The CDR3 DNA sequence: TGTGCCAGCAGCTTACCCCTTGCTAACTATGGCTACACCTTC.